These 7 T cell receptor beta chains originate from one sample sequenced in a study of graft-versus-host responses after intestinal transplantation. Profiling relied on immunoSEQ multiplex PCR, and the TCRdb table lists in-frame clones only, not all of them. The profile shows approximately 76,000 clones, about 80% of them singletons. These receptors are not linked to any known antigen. Sequenced material: unstimulated CD4+ T cells sorted from spleen or lymph node cells, taken before transplant. The origin of the receptors is a human donor who was the organ donor for an intestinal transplant.

The V gene is TRBV13, the J gene TRBJ1-1; tentative D call: TRBD1 (6 bases). This CDR3 has 17 residues. V was trimmed by 1 base and J by 2 bases, leaving 17 bases between them. From germline, CDR1 is PRHDT and CDR2 FYEKMQ (reference sequence). The CDR3 reads CASSLVRTGGPNTEAFF. The CDR3 DNA reads TGTGCCAGCAGCTTAGTCCGGACCGGGGGGCCAAACACTGAAGCTTTCTTT.

The V gene is TRBV28, the J gene TRBJ2-1; 9 nucleotides align to TRBD2. Germline CDR1 reads MDHEN; CDR2 reads SYDVKM. Germline trimming cut 5 bases from V and 4 bases from J; bases unmatched to any gene: 9. The CDR3 has 16 residues. For the CDR3, the DNA is TGTGCCAGCAGTCTAAATAGCGGGGGAGCGTACAATGAGCAGTTCTTC. It codes for CASSLNSGGAYNEQFF.

The chain links TRBV28 to TRBJ2-7; 7 bases align to TRBD1. The CDR3 contains 18 residues. The germline V gene encodes CDR1 MDHEN and CDR2 SYDVKM. V was pared by 6 bases and J by 3 bases, with 20 bases of the junction left unmatched. Here the CDR3 reads CASSPRTGAKGLVYEQYV. The CDR3 bases are TGTGCCAGCAGCCCGAGAACAGGGGCGAAGGGGCTGGTCTACGAGCAGTACGTC.

The V call is TRBV5-1, the J call TRBJ2-7; 12 positions match TRBD2. The CDR3 length is 18 residues. Trimming removed 0 bases from V and 1 base from J; junction bases left unmatched: 8. Germline V CDR1 and CDR2: SGHRS, YFSETQ. CDR3 amino acids: CASSLGASGGAASYEQYV. DNA of the CDR3: TGCGCCAGCAGCTTGGGGGCTAGCGGGGGGGCCGCGTCCTACGAGCAGTACGTC.

V usage is TRBV28 and J usage is TRBJ2-3; D ambiguous. Germline V gene data show CDR1 as MDHEN and CDR2 as SYDVKM. The CDR3 is 14 amino acids. Trimming took 3 bases from V and 4 from J, leaving 11 bases between them. In DNA, the CDR3 is TGTGCCAGCAGTTTCCCAGGTTTCGCAGATACGCAGTATTTT. Amino acid sequence: CASSFPGFADTQYF.

This chain's CDR3 is CASSRGGTTDTQYF. The DNA for the CDR3 is TGCGCCAGCAGCCGGGGTGGCACCACAGATACGCAGTATTTT. The J gene is TRBJ2-3, the V gene TRBV5-1; weak D call: TRBD2 (5 bases). The ends were cut back, 4 bases at V and 2 bases at J, with 11 bases in the middle. Germline V gives CDR1 SGHRS, CDR2 YFSETQ. This CDR3 is 14 amino acids long.

The rearrangement uses TRBV6-6 and TRBJ2-3, with 10 nucleotides matching TRBD1. The CDR3 is 14 residues long. Germline CDR1 is MNHNY and CDR2 is SVGAGI (reference sequence). V was pared by 6 bases and J by 5 bases, with 5 bases of the junction left unmatched. The CDR3 DNA follows: TGTGCCAGCAGCGACAGGGGGCTCGGAGATACGCAGTATTTT. It translates to CASSDRGLGDTQYF.